Listed below are T cell receptor beta chains from one sample, sequenced in a study of blood T cell repertoires in COVID-19. The data were produced by immunoSEQ multiplex PCR, yet TCRdb's version contains in-frame clones alone and is incomplete. In the table there are approximately 150,000 clones, 84% of which are singletons. The material sequenced was peripheral blood. The source is a man aged 60 to 69 with acute or convalescent COVID-19. Each CDR3 is given with its conserved first and last residue. The D gene is left open where the match is weak. Rows may omit the clone size; those that give it use once, few, many or a size class.

.,TRBJ2-1,TRBD1,TRBV29-1,TGCAGCGTTGGGGACAGAAAATACAATGAGCAGTTCTTC,CSVGDRKYNEQFF
once,TRBJ2-1,TRBD2,TRBV11-3,TGTGCCAGCAGCCAGGGACTAGCGGACAACAATGAGCAGTTCTTC,CASSQGLADNNEQFF
.,TRBJ1-6,.,TRBV4-1,TGCGCCAGCAGCCAAGACCCCATTCCTAATTCACCCCTCCACTTT,CASSQDPIPNSPLHF
.,TRBJ1-2,TRBD1,TRBV25-1,TGTGCCAGCAGTAGAGCCGGGACAGCTTCGTCCTATGGCTACACCTTC,CASSRAGTASSYGYTF
.,TRBJ2-7,TRBD1,TRBV27,TGTGCCAGCAGTTTCGGACAGGGAAGAGCCTACGAGCAGTACTTC,CASSFGQGRAYEQYF
.,TRBJ2-5,.,TRBV5-1,TGCGCCAGCAGCGAGGCTAGCGCTAGTTCGGGGACCCAGTACTTC,CASSEASASSGTQYF
.,TRBJ1-2,.,TRBV12-3/TRBV12-4,TGTGCCAGCAGTTTCAGACAGGCACGAACCTTC,CASSFRQARTF
few,TRBJ2-3,.,TRBV12-5,TGTGCTAGTGGTCCAGGGACAGATACGCAGTATTTT,CASGPGTDTQYF
once,TRBJ2-7,.,TRBV14,TGTGCCAGCAGCCAAGTACGCGGGACCCCAAGTCGGGTCATGGGATCCGAGCAGTACTTC,CASSQVRGTPSRVMGSEQYF
.,TRBJ2-2,TRBD2,TRBV4-2,TGTGCCAGCAGCCAAGTCCGGCCTGGCGCGGGGGGGCCCGGGGAGCTGTTTTTT,CASSQVRPGAGGPGELFF
once,TRBJ2-1,TRBD2,TRBV30,TGTGCCTGGAGTACCCAAGCGGGAGCCTACAATGAGCAGTTCTTC,CAWSTQAGAYNEQFF
.,TRBJ2-5,TRBD2,TRBV7-8,TGTGCCAGCAGCTTATACCCTAGCGGGAGTACGGGAGAGACCCAGTACTTC,CASSLYPSGSTGETQYF
.,TRBJ2-3,TRBD2,TRBV15,TGTGCCACCAGCAGAGAACCAGCGGGGGGGCAGGGAGATACGCAGTATTTT,CATSREPAGGQGDTQYF